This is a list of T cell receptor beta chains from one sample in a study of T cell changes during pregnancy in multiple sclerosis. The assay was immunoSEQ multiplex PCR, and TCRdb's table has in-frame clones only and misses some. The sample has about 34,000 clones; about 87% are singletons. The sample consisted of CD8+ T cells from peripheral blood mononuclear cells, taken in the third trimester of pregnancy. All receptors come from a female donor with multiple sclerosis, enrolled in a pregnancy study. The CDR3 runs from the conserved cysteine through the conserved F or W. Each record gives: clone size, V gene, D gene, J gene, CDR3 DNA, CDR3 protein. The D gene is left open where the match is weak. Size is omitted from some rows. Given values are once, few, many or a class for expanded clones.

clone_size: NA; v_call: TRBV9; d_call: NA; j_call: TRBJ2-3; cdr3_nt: TGTGCCAGCAGCGAGTTCGGGAAGACAGATACGCAGTATTTT; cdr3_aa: CASSEFGKTDTQYF
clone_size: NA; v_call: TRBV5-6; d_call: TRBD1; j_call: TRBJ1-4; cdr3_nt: TGTGCCAGCAGCCTAATGACAGGGGGGGAGGAAAAACTGTTTTTT; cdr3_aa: CASSLMTGGEEKLFF
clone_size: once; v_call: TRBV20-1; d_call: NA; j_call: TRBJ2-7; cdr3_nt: TGCAGTGCTAGTACAGGGCGCAGGCAGTACTTC; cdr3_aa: CSASTGRRQYF
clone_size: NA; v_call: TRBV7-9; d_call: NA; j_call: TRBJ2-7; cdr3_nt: TGTGCCAGCAGCCCCCCGGGAGATACCTACGAGCAGTACTTC; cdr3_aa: CASSPPGDTYEQYF
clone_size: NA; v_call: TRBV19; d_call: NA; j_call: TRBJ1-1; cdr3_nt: TGTGCCAGTTCAGTATGGGGCGGGAAACAGATGGGCTTAATCTTT; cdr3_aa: CASSVWGGKQMGLIF
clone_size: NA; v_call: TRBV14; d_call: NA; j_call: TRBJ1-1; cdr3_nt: TGTGCCAGCAGCCAAGTGAGGGGAGGAACTGAAGCTTTCTTT; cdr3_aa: CASSQVRGGTEAFF
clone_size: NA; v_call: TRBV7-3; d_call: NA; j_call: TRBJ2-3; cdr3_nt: TGTGCCAGCAGCTTATGGCCAGGGACAGATACGCAGTATTTT; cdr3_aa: CASSLWPGTDTQYF
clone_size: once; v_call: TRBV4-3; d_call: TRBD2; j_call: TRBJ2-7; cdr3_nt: TGCGCCAGCAGCCCAGCGGGGGGGCCGATATACGAGCAGTACTTC; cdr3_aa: CASSPAGGPIYEQYF
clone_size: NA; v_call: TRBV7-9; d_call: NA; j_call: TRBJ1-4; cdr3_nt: TGTGCCAGCAGCCCCGCGCAGGGAGGTGAAAAACTGTTTTTT; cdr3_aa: CASSPAQGGEKLFF
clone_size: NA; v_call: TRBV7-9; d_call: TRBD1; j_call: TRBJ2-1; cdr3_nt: TGTGCCAGCAGCCCCCGACAGGGTAGCTACAATGAGCAGTTCTTC; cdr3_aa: CASSPRQGSYNEQFF
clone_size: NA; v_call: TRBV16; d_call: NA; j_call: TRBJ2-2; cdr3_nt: TGTGCCAGCAGCCTCACTCATTTACAGAGGAACACCGGGGAGCTGTTTTTT; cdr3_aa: CASSLTHLQRNTGELFF
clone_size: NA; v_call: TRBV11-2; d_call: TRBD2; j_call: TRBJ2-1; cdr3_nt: TGTGCCAGCAGCTGGACTAGCGGGGGGTCCTACAATGAGCAGTTCTTC; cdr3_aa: CASSWTSGGSYNEQFF
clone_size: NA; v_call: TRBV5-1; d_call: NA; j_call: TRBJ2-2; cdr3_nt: TGCGCCAGCAGCTTGGGGCAGGGTAACACCGGGGAGCTGTTTTTT; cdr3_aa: CASSLGQGNTGELFF